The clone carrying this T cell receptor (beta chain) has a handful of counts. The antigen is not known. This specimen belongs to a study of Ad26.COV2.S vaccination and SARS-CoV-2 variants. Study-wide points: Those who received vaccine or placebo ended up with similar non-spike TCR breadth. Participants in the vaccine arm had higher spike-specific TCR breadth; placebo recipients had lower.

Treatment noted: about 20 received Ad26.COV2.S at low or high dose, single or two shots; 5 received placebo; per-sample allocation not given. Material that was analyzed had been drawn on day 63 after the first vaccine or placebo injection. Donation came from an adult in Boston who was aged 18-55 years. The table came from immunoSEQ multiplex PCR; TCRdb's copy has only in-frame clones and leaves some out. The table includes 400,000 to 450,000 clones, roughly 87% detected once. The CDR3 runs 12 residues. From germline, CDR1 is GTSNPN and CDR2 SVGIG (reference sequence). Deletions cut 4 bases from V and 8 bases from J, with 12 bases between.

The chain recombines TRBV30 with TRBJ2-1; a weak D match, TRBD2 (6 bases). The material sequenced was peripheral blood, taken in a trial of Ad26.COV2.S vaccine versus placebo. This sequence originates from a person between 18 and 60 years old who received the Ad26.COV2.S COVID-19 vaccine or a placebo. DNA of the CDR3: TGTGCCTGGACACCTAGCGTCCATGAGCAGTTCTTC. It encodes CAWTPSVHEQFF.